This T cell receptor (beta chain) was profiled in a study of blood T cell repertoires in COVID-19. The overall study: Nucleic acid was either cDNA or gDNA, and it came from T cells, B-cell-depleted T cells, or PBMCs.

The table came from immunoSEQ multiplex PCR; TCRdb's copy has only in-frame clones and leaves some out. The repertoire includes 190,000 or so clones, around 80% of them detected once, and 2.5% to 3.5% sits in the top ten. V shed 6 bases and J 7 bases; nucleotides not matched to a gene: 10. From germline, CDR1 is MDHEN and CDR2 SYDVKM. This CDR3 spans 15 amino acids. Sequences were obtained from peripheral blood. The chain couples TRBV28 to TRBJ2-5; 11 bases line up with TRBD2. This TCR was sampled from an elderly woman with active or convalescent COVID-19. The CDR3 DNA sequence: TGTGCCAGCAGCCGAACTAGCGGGGGTCCGGGGACCCAGTACTTC. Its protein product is CASSRTSGGPGTQYF.